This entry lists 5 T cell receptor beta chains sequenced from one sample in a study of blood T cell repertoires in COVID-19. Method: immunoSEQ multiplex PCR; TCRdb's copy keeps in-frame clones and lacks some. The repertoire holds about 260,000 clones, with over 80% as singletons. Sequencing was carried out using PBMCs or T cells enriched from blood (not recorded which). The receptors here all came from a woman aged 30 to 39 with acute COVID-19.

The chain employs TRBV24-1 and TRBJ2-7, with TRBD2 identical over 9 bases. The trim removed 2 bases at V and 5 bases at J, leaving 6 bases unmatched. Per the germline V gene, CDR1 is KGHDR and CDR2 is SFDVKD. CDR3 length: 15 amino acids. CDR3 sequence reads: CATSDSGLAIDEQYF. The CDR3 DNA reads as TGTGCCACCAGTGATTCGGGACTAGCCATCGACGAGCAGTACTTC.

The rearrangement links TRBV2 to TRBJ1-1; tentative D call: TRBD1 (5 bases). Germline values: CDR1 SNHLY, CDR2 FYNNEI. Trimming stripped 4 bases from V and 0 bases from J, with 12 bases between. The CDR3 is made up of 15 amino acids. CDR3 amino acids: CASSVSTALNTEAFF. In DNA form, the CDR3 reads TGTGCCAGCAGTGTATCGACAGCATTGAACACTGAAGCTTTCTTT. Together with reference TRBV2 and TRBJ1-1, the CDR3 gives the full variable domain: EPEVTQTPSHQVTQMGQEVILRCVPISNHLYFYWYRQILGQKVEFLVSFYNNEISEKSEIFDDQFSVERPDGSNFTLKIRSTKLEDSAMYFCASSVSTALNTEAFFGQGTRLTVV.

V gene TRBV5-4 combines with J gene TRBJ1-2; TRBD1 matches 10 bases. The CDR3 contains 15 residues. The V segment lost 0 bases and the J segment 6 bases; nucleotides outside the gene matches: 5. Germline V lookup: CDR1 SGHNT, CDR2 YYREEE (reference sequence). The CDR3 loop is CASSLAVDRGHGYTF. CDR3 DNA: TGTGCCAGCAGCTTGGCTGTTGACAGGGGGCATGGCTACACCTTC.

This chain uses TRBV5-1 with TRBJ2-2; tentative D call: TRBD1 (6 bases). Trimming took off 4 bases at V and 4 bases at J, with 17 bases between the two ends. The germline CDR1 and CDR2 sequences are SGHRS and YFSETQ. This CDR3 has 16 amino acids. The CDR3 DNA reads TGCGCCAGCAGCGCATATGAACAGGGCTTCACCGGGGAGCTGTTTTTT. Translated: CASSAYEQGFTGELFF.

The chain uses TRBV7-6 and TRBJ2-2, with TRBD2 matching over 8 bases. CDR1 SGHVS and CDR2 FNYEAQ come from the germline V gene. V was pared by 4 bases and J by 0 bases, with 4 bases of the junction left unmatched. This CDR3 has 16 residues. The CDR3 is CASSWSGGANTGELFF. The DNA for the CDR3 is TGTGCCAGCAGCTGGAGCGGGGGCGCGAACACCGGGGAGCTGTTTTTT.